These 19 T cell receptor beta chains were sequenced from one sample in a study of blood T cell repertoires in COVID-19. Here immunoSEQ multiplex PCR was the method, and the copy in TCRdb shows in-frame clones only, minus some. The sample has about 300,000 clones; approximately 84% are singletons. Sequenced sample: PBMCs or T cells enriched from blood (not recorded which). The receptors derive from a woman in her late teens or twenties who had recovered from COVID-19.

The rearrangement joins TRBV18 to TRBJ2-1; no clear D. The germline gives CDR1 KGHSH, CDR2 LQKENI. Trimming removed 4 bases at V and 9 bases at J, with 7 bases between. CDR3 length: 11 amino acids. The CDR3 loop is CASSLSLEQFF. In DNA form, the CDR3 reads TGTGCCAGCTCACTTAGCCTTGAGCAGTTCTTC.

CDR3 loop: CASSQERSPTGITEAFF. The CDR3 DNA sequence: TGTGCCAGCAGCCAAGAACGGAGCCCGACAGGGATCACTGAAGCTTTCTTT. The chain has TRBV3-1 (or the pseudogene TRBV3-2) and TRBJ1-1; 7 nucleotides match TRBD1. Per germline, CDR1 LGHDT and CDR2 YNNKEL (reference sequence). This CDR3 has 17 residues. Losses at the gene ends were 0 bases for V and 4 bases for J; bases not matched to a gene: 11.

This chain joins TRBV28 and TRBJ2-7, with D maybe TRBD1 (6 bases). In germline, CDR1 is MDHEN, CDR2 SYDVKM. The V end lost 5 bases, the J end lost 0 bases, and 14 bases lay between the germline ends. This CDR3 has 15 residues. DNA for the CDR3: TGTGCCAGCAGTGTCGGGACAACCTTCTCCTACGAGCAGTACTTC. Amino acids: CASSVGTTFSYEQYF.

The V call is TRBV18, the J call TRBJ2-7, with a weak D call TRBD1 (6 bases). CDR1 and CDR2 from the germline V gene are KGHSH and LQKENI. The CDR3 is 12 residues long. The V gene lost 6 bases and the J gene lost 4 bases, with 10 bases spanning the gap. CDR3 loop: CASSSGDYEQYF. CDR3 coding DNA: TGTGCCAGCTCCTCAGGGGATTACGAGCAGTACTTC.

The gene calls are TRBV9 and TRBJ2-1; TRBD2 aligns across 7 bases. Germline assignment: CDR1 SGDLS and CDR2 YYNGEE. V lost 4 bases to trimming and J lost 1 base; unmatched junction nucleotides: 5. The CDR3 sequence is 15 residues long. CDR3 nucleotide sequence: TGTGCCAGCAGCTTCCAAGCGGGATCCTACAATGAGCAGTTCTTC. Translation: CASSFQAGSYNEQFF.

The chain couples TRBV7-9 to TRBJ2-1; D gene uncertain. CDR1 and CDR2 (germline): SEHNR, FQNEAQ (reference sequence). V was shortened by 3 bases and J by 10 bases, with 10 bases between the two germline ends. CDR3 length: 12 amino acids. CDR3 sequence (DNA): TGTGCCAGCAGCTTTGCAGGTATGGAGCAGTTCTTC. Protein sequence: CASSFAGMEQFF.

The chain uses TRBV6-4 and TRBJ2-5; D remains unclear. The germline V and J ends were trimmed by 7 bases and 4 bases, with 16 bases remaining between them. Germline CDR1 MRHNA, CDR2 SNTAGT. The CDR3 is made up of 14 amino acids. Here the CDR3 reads CASTSLAAGETQYF. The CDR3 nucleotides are TGTGCCAGCACCTCGTTGGCGGCCGGAGAGACCCAGTACTTC.

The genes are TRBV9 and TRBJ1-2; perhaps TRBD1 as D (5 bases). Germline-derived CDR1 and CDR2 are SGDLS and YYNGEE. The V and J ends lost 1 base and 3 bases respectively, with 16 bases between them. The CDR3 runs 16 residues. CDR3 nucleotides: TGTGCCAGCAGCGTAACCGCGGGGCAGGGTGACTATGGCTACACCTTC. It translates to CASSVTAGQGDYGYTF.

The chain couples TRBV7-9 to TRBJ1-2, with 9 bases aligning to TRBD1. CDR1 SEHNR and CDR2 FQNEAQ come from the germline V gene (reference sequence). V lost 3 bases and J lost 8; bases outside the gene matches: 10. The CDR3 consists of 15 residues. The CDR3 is CASSLTGTGWKGYTF. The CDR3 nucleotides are TGTGCCAGCAGCTTGACCGGGACAGGGTGGAAAGGCTACACCTTC.

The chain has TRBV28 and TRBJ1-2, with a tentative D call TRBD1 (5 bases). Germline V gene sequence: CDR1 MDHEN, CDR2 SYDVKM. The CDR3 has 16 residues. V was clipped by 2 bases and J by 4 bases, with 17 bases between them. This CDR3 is CASSLGGGVLFYGYTF. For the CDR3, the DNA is TGTGCCAGCAGTTTAGGGGGAGGGGTCCTCTTCTATGGCTACACCTTC.

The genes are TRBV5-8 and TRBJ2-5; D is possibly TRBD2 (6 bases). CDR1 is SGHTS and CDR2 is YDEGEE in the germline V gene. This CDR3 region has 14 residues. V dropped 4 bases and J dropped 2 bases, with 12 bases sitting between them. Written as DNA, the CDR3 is TGTGCCAGCAGCCCTGGGACTTTTCAAGAGACCCAGTACTTC. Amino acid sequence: CASSPGTFQETQYF.

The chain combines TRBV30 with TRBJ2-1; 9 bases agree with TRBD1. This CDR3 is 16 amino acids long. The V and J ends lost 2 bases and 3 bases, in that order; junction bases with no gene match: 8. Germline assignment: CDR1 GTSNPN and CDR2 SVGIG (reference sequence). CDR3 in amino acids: CAWSQRQGVGYNEQFF. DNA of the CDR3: TGTGCCTGGAGTCAGAGACAGGGGGTGGGCTACAATGAGCAGTTCTTC.

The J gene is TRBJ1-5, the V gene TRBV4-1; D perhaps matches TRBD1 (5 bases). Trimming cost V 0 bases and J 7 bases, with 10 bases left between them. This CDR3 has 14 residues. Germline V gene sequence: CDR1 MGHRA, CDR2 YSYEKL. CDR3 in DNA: TGCGCCAGCAGCCAAGAGCGTAGGGGCCAGCCCCAGCATTTT. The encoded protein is CASSQERRGQPQHF.

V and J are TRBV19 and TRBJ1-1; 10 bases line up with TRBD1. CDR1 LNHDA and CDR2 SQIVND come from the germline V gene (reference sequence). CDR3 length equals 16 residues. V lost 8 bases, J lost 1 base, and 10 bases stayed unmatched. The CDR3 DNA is TGTGCCAGTTACCGGGACAGGGGTCTTTCGAACACTGAAGCTTTCTTT. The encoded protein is CASYRDRGLSNTEAFF.

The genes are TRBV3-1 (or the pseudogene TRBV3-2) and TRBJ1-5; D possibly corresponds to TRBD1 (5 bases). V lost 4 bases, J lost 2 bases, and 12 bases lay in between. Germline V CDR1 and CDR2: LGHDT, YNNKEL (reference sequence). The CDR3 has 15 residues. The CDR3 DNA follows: TGTGCCAGCAGCCCGACAGTGGTGGGCAATCAGCCCCAGCATTTT. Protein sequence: CASSPTVVGNQPQHF.

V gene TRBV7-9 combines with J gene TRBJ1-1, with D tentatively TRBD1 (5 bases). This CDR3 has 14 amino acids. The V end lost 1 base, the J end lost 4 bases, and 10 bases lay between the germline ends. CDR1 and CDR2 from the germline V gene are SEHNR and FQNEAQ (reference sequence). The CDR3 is CASSLVQGGTEAFF. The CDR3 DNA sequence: TGTGCCAGCAGCTTAGTTCAGGGTGGCACTGAAGCTTTCTTT.

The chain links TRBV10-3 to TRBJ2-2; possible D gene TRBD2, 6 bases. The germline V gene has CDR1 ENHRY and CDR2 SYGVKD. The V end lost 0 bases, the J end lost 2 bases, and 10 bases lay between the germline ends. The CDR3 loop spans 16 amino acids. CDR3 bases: TGTGCCATCAGTGAGTCGGCGGGACTCAACACCGGGGAGCTGTTTTTT. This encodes CAISESAGLNTGELFF.

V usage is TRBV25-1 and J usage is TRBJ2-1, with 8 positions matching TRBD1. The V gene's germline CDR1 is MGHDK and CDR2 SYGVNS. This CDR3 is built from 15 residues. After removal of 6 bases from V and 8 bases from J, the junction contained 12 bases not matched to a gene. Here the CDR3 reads CASRQGGEGKDEQFF. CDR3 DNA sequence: TGTGCCAGCAGACAGGGGGGCGAGGGTAAAGATGAGCAGTTCTTC.

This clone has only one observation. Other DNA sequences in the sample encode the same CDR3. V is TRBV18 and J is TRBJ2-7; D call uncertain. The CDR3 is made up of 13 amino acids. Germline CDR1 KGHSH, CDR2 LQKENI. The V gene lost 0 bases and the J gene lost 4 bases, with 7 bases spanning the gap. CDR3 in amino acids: CASSPPGSYEQYF. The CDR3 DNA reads TGTGCCAGCTCACCACCCGGGTCTTACGAGCAGTACTTC.